The following is a TCR beta chain sequence with its context. As yet, its antigen is unknown. The CDR3 contains 15 residues. The trim removed 3 bases at V and 2 bases at J, leaving 4 bases unmatched. Germline-derived CDR1 and CDR2 are LNHDA and SQIVND (reference sequence). Each CDR3 protein is one row after TCRdb ran MiXCR on the 5' RACE reads. The sample includes 450,000 to 650,000 distinct CDR3 sequences, about a fifth seen only once; the top ten take around 7.7%. This sample is part of a study of T-cell memory formation after mild COVID-19. Whole-study results and caveats: Clones which contracted sat mainly in CM and EM if CD4+, and in EMRA if CD8+. Pre-infection memory held some responding clones, suggesting pre-existing cross-reactive T cells responded.

The TCR was taken from an adult woman who had mild COVID-19 (a few samples of this study predate the infection). Cell type and time point are not known. This chain joins TRBV19 and TRBJ2-1; 7 nucleotides match TRBD2. The material sequenced was PBMCs or a T cell subset sorted from them (not recorded which). The CDR3 loop reads CASSIQAGPYNEQFF. CDR3 DNA sequence: TGTGCCAGTAGTATCCAAGCGGGACCCTACAATGAGCAGTTCTTC.